Listed below are T cell receptor beta chains from one sample, sequenced in a study of T cells of healthy individuals. TCRdb processed the 5' RACE reads anew with MiXCR; each CDR3 protein has one entry. The table includes 60,000 to 70,000 distinct CDR3 sequences, roughly 16% detected once. The receptor set was obtained from a human donor in good health. Both conserved end residues are part of each CDR3. D genes are given only for firm matches. Some rows have no size entry. The others give once, few or many, or a class for an expanded clone.

TRBJ2-7 TRBV4-2 - - TGTGCCAGCAGCCAAGCTACCGGGAGCTCCTACGAGCAGTACTTC CASSQATGSSYEQYF
TRBJ2-7 TRBV9 TRBD1 - TGTGCCAGCAGCGTAGCGGGGACAGGGGGATTTTCGCAGCAGTACTTC CASSVAGTGGFSQQYF
TRBJ2-2 TRBV11-2 TRBD1 many TGTGCCAGCAGCCCCGGGCGCTGGACAGGGACGAACACCGGGGAGCTGTTTTTT CASSPGRWTGTNTGELFF
TRBJ2-1 TRBV4-3 TRBD2 many TGCGCCAGCAGCCAAGATAGGAGCCCGGGACTAGGGGACAATGAGCAGTTCTTC CASSQDRSPGLGDNEQFF
TRBJ2-3 TRBV28 - many TGTGCCAGCAGTATGCCGCCCCTAGTTGCCACAGATACGCAGTATTTT CASSMPPLVATDTQYF
TRBJ2-3 TRBV27 - medium-sized TGTGCCAGCAGTTTGATAGCGGTCACAGATACGCAGTATTTT CASSLIAVTDTQYF
TRBJ1-1 TRBV7-9 - - TGTGCCAGCAGCTTAGTTGGAGGGCGGAACACTGAAGCTTTCTTT CASSLVGGRNTEAFF
TRBJ1-3 TRBV10-3 - - TGTGCCATCAGTGAGTACGGGATCTACTCTGGAAACACCATATATTTT CAISEYGIYSGNTIYF
TRBJ2-7 TRBV27 TRBD1 - TGTGCCAGCAGTTTGATGTGGACAGGGGGCGGTATCGAGCAGTACTTC CASSLMWTGGGIEQYF
TRBJ2-3 TRBV5-1 - - TGCGCCAGCATTCTCGGGGACTTTTCAACAGATACGCAGTATTTT CASILGDFSTDTQYF
TRBJ2-7 TRBV28 TRBD1 many TGTGCCAGCATTCCCCCGGGACAGACCTCCTACGAGCAGTACTTC CASIPPGQTSYEQYF
TRBJ2-5 TRBV11-2 - few TGTGCCAGCAGCTTAGATCCCGTAGGGGGGGAGACCCAGTACTTC CASSLDPVGGETQYF
TRBJ2-3 TRBV19 TRBD2 many TGTGCCAGTAGTATCGCTAGCGGGGAGGATACGCAGTATTTT CASSIASGEDTQYF
TRBJ1-1 TRBV11-2 - - TGTGCCAGCAGTGCCGGGACTGAAGCTTTCTTT CASSAGTEAFF
TRBJ2-3 TRBV20-1 TRBD2 - TGCAGTGCTAGGAAGACTAGCGGGCGCACAGATACGCAGTATTTT CSARKTSGRTDTQYF
TRBJ2-7 TRBV6-2/TRBV6-3 - - TGTGCCAGCACCGATCCCAGGGGCGGCTCCTACGAGCAGTACTTC CASTDPRGGSYEQYF
TRBJ2-1 TRBV6-5 - - TGTGCCAGCAGACTAAGGGACGAGCAGTTCTTC CASRLRDEQFF
TRBJ1-4 TRBV25-1 - - TGTGCCAGCAGCCACCTGAAAGCAACTAATGAAAAACTGTTTTTT CASSHLKATNEKLFF
TRBJ2-3 TRBV6-2/TRBV6-3 - - TGTGCCAGCAGTTTGGGTCAGGGCCGCACAGATACGCAGTATTTT CASSLGQGRTDTQYF
TRBJ1-1 TRBV5-1 - many TGCGCCAGCAGCGTCACGACAGCTGAGGCTTTCTTT CASSVTTAEAFF
TRBJ2-7 TRBV27 - - TGTGCCAGCAAGGTTGGGGTTAGCTCCTACGAGCAGTACTTC CASKVGVSSYEQYF
TRBJ1-4 TRBV30 - few TGTGCCTGGAGTGTGAAGACAGTCACGCATGAAAAACTGTTTTTT CAWSVKTVTHEKLFF
TRBJ1-4 TRBV6-1 - few TGTGCCAGCAGTGAGCAGGGTGGGAGTGAAAAACTGTTTTTT CASSEQGGSEKLFF
TRBJ2-7 TRBV6-4 - - TGTGCCAGCAGCTACAGGGAGGGTTACGAGCAGTACTTC CASSYREGYEQYF
TRBJ1-1 TRBV19 TRBD1 - TGTGCCAGTGAAACAGGGGTTGCTGAAGCTTTCTTT CASETGVAEAFF
TRBJ2-7 TRBV6-6 - few TGTGCCAGCAGTTACGGAGGCAGCTACGAGCAGTACTTC CASSYGGSYEQYF
TRBJ2-7 TRBV25-1 - - TGTGCCAGCAGTTTAGCGCAAGACCGCGAGCAGTACTTC CASSLAQDREQYF
TRBJ2-7 TRBV6-5 - many TGTGCCAGCAGTTCTGGCAGTCCCTTTGGGTACGAGCAGTACTTC CASSSGSPFGYEQYF
TRBJ1-5 TRBV30 TRBD1 many TGTGCCTGGAGTCAGCGGACAGGGGGCGCAGAGAAGCCCCAGCATTTT CAWSQRTGGAEKPQHF
TRBJ1-4 TRBV28 - - TGTGCCAGCAGTTCCCCAGGGGATGAAAAACTGTTTTTT CASSSPGDEKLFF
TRBJ2-5 TRBV20-1 TRBD2 few TGCAGTGCTAGAACCCTAGCGGGAGAGAGGGAGACCCAGTACTTC CSARTLAGERETQYF
TRBJ2-2 TRBV5-1 TRBD2 few TGCGCCAGCAGCTTGGCCGGGGGGGCCCTGGACACCGGGGAGCTGTTTTTT CASSLAGGALDTGELFF
TRBJ1-5 TRBV5-1 TRBD1 many TGCGCCAGCAGCTGGGGGACAGGGGTCAGAATCCCAAATCAGCCCCAGCATTTT CASSWGTGVRIPNQPQHF
TRBJ1-6 TRBV7-2 - - TGTGCCAGCAGCCAAAGTAATAGATCACCCCTCCACTTT CASSQSNRSPLHF
TRBJ1-4 TRBV18 - many TGTGCCAGCTCACCACAATCGGCAGCAACTAATGAAAAACTGTTTTTT CASSPQSAATNEKLFF
TRBJ2-7 TRBV10-3 TRBD2 - TGTGCCATCAGTGACCCGGCTAGCGGTTTCCCCTACGAGCAGTACTTC CAISDPASGFPYEQYF
TRBJ2-7 TRBV6-2/TRBV6-3 - many TGTGCCAGCAGCCTGGCGGGACAGAGACTCTCCTACGAGCAGTACTTC CASSLAGQRLSYEQYF
TRBJ2-7 TRBV28 - many TGTGCCAGCAGTTTCGGGACGACCACCTACGAGCAGTACTTC CASSFGTTTYEQYF
TRBJ1-6 TRBV19 - few TGTGCCAGTAGTATTGGCAGCAATTCACCCCTCCACTTT CASSIGSNSPLHF
TRBJ1-1 TRBV10-2 TRBD1 few TGCGCCAGCAGTGAAGGGGGCTTCACTGAAGCTTTCTTT CASSEGGFTEAFF
TRBJ2-7 TRBV12-3/TRBV12-4 TRBD1 many TGTGCCAGCAGTTCCCCGGGACAGGGCTACTACGAGCAGTACTTC CASSSPGQGYYEQYF
TRBJ2-7 TRBV7-2 - many TGTGCCAGCAGCTCTGAGGTCTCTCATACCGAGCAGTACTTC CASSSEVSHTEQYF
TRBJ1-1 TRBV30 - - TGTGCCTGGACCGGACAGATGAACACTGAAGCTTTCTTT CAWTGQMNTEAFF
TRBJ2-1 TRBV20-1 TRBD2 - TGCAGTGCTAGAGAGGCTAGCGGGAGGGCACCTTATTTC CSAREASGRAPYF
TRBJ2-7 TRBV27 - - TGTGCCAGCAGACCCAGGGACAATTACTCCTACGAGCAGTACTTC CASRPRDNYSYEQYF
TRBJ2-5 TRBV7-9 - many TGTGCCAGCAGCTTGAATTCCCTAGGGGACCAGTACTTC CASSLNSLGDQYF
TRBJ2-5 TRBV9 - many TGTGCCAGCAGCGTCCGAGCACCCCCGTGGTTGGAGACCCAGTACTTC CASSVRAPPWLETQYF
TRBJ1-4 TRBV7-9 - many TGTGCCAGCAGCTTAGCAGGGGCGAGTGAAAAACTGTTTTTT CASSLAGASEKLFF